The 22 T cell receptor beta chains below all came from one sample that was sequenced in a study of early T cells in non-severe SARS-CoV-2 infection. TCRdb passed the 5' RACE reads through MiXCR, listing each CDR3 protein once. The table lists tens of thousands of distinct CDR3 sequences, 9.5% to 15% of them singletons. Material: whole blood, obtained at baseline. The receptors shown here come from an adult who was a healthcare worker with PCR-confirmed SARS-CoV-2 infection or an uninfected control (not recorded which).

This clonotype was picked up a small number of times. J is TRBJ2-1 and V is TRBV4-1, with D hard to call. Germline assignment: CDR1 MGHRA and CDR2 YSYEKL. CDR3 length: 12 residues. V gave up 0 bases and J gave up 9 bases, with 6 bases separating them. CDR3 protein: CASSQDSREQFF. The DNA for the CDR3 is TGCGCCAGCAGCCAAGATTCGCGTGAGCAGTTCTTC.

V gene TRBV4-1 combines with J gene TRBJ2-1; 9 positions agree with TRBD2. V was clipped by 5 bases and J by 6 bases; unmatched bases: 8. CDR3 length: 15 amino acids. Germline loops: CDR1 MGHRA, CDR2 YSYEKL. CDR3 coding DNA: TGCGCCAGCAGCGACAAGCGGGGGGTGGTCAATGAGCAGTTCTTC. Residues: CASSDKRGVVNEQFF.

This clonotype has ten or more counts. This chain joins TRBV24-1 and TRBJ2-1; 8 bases fit TRBD2. The V and J ends lost 7 bases and 7 bases, in that order; junction bases with no gene match: 8. Germline V gene data show CDR1 as KGHDR and CDR2 as SFDVKD. The CDR3 has 14 amino acids. The CDR3 nucleotides read TGTGCCACCAGGTCCCAGCGGGGGAAAAATGAGCAGTTCTTC. Translating gives CATRSQRGKNEQFF.

This clonotype came up a few times. CDR3 residues: CASSQYIGDGYTF. The CDR3 DNA reads TGCGCCAGCAGCCAATATATAGGGGATGGCTACACCTTC. The chain is built from TRBV4-3 and TRBJ1-2; possibly TRBD1 for D (5 bases). V lost 2 bases to trimming and J lost 6 bases, with 10 bases between them. CDR1 is LGHNA, CDR2 YSLEER, per germline. The CDR3 is 13 amino acids.

The J gene is TRBJ2-3, the V gene TRBV2; 10 bases fit TRBD1. The CDR3 length is 13 residues. V lost 7 bases, J lost 5 bases, and 3 bases stayed unmatched. Germline CDR1 and CDR2: SNHLY and FYNNEI. This CDR3 reads CASIRDRGDTQYF. Written as DNA, the CDR3 is TGTGCCAGCATCCGGGACAGGGGAGATACGCAGTATTTT.

This clonotype was observed at least ten times. The chain carries TRBV20-1 and TRBJ1-2; D remains unclear. The CDR3 is made up of 10 amino acids. CDR1 and CDR2 (germline): DFQATT, SNEGSKA (reference sequence). In DNA, the CDR3 is TGCAGACCCGGGCCCTATGGCTACACCTTC. This encodes CRPGPYGYTF.

This clonotype came up many times. The chain joins TRBV5-1 to TRBJ2-1, with 10 bases fitting TRBD2. J gave up 5 bases and V 1 base, and 3 bases lay outside the gene matches. The CDR3 loop spans 15 amino acids. Germline V lookup: CDR1 SGHRS, CDR2 YFSETQ. Here the CDR3 reads CASSLLAGVNNEQFF. CDR3 DNA sequence: TGCGCCAGCAGCTTGCTAGCGGGGGTGAACAATGAGCAGTTCTTC.

The gene calls are TRBV11-2 and TRBJ2-1; TRBD2 matches at 13 bases. Unmatched junction bases numbered 14, after V lost 5 bases and J lost 4 bases. This CDR3 is built from 19 residues. Germline V gene lookup returns CDR1 SGHAT and CDR2 FQNNGV. The CDR3 protein is CASSHRGTSGAPPYNEQFF. The CDR3 coding sequence is TGTGCCAGCAGCCACCGGGGGACTAGCGGGGCCCCCCCATACAATGAGCAGTTCTTC.

This clonotype was picked up a small number of times. The V and J genes are TRBV10-2 and TRBJ2-3; 9 nucleotides line up with TRBD2. The CDR3 contains 19 residues. Germline V gene data show CDR1 as WSHSY and CDR2 as SAAADI. The junction had 16 bases not matched to a gene; V was cut back by 3 bases and J by 3 bases. CDR3 coding DNA: TGCGCCAGCAGTGACCCCCTAGCGGGGCGCTTCTTGCGGACAGATACGCAGTATTTT. The encoded protein is CASSDPLAGRFLRTDTQYF.

This clonotype occurred a few times. The chain recombines TRBV19 with TRBJ2-1, with 12 bases aligning to TRBD1. Germline assignment: CDR1 LNHDA and CDR2 SQIVND (reference sequence). V lost 6 bases and J lost 8; bases outside the gene matches: 8. The CDR3 is 15 residues long. The CDR3 sequence is CASRITGTGGDEQFF. The CDR3 DNA is TGTGCCAGTAGAATAACCGGGACAGGGGGCGATGAGCAGTTCTTC. The full variable domain, in which reference TRBV19 and TRBJ2-1 provide the parts outside the CDR3, is DGGITQSPKYLFRKEGQNVTLSCEQNLNHDAMYWYRQDPGQGLRLIYYSQIVNDFQKGDIAEGYSVSREKKESFPLTVTSAQKNPTAFYLCASRITGTGGDEQFFGPGTRLTVL.

This clonotype was seen more than once but under ten times. The CDR3 DNA reads as TGTGCCAGCAGTATCCCGAACCAAGAGACCCAGTACTTC. Translated: CASSIPNQETQYF. The rearrangement links TRBV12-3 or TRBV12-4 to TRBJ2-5; D uncertain. CDR3 size: 13 residues. Trimming removed 5 bases at V and 0 bases at J, with 7 bases between.

The rearrangement joins TRBV28 to TRBJ1-2; no firm D call. This CDR3 is built from 15 residues. From germline, CDR1 is MDHEN and CDR2 SYDVKM. V was cut by 1 base and J by 5 bases, with 14 bases left in between. CDR3 protein: CASSLSFGSAYGYTF. The CDR3 bases are TGTGCCAGCAGTTTATCTTTTGGGTCAGCATATGGCTACACCTTC.

The CDR3 DNA is TGTGCCAGCAGCAAAGGGAGGAACAGGGATAGGATCGATGAGCAGTTCTTC. Translation gives CASSKGRNRDRIDEQFF. The chain uses TRBV21-1 and TRBJ2-1; TRBD1 reflects the table's D call only, with no check against the DNA. TRBV21-1 is a pseudogene. This CDR3 is built from 17 residues.

V usage is TRBV19 and J usage is TRBJ1-3; the D is unclear. V dropped 5 bases and J dropped 2 bases, with 10 bases sitting between them. Per the germline V gene, CDR1 is LNHDA and CDR2 is SQIVND (reference sequence). This CDR3 contains 14 residues. CDR3 region: CASSPRDPGNTIYF. The CDR3 DNA reads TGTGCCAGTAGTCCTAGGGATCCTGGAAACACCATATATTTT.

This clonotype was observed many times. This chain connects TRBV7-9 to TRBJ2-1, with D perhaps matching TRBD1 (8 bases). Trimming shortened V by 8 bases and J by 10 bases, and 24 bases separated the two germline ends. The germline CDR1 and CDR2 sequences are SEHNR and FQNEAQ (reference sequence). This CDR3 is built from 15 residues. CDR3 coding DNA: TGTGCCAGCTCCGTGTTTGGAACAGGGGGAGGGGAGCAGTTCTTC. As protein: CASSVFGTGGGEQFF.

Turning to this clonotype: One end of the junction does not line up with germline, which may come from a read error. The chain uses TRBV5-1 and TRBJ2-6; D is tentatively TRBD1 or TRBD2 (5 bases each). CDR1 is SGHRS and CDR2 is YFSETQ in the germline V gene. There are 18 residues in the CDR3. The CDR3 coding sequence is TGCGCTAGCAGAAGTGGGACCCTAATTCGAACTGGGGCCAACGTCCTGACTTTC. Translation: CASRSGTLIRTGANVLTF. Full variable domain (outside the CDR3, taken from reference TRBV5-1 and TRBJ2-6): KAGVTQTPRYLIKTRGQQVTLSCSPISGHRSVSWYQQTPGQGLQFLFEYFSETQRNKGNFPGRFSGRQFSNSRSEMNVSTLELGDSALYLCASRSGTLIRTGANVLTFGAGSRLTVL.

This clonotype was counted many times. The J gene is TRBJ1-1, the V gene TRBV5-1; no firm D call. There are 16 residues in the CDR3. Trimming removed 3 bases at V and 0 bases at J, with 15 bases between. Per germline, CDR1 SGHRS and CDR2 YFSETQ. The CDR3 DNA is TGCGCCAGCAGCTGGACCGCCGATGAGTTGAACACTGAAGCTTTCTTT. Its translation is CASSWTADELNTEAFF.

This clonotype has a count of ten or more. Here the CDR3 reads CASSPHRTGNTEAFF. CDR3 coding DNA: TGTGCCAGCAGTCCACACCGCACGGGGAACACTGAAGCTTTCTTT. The J gene is TRBJ1-1, the V gene TRBV28; D is ambiguous. The CDR3 runs to 15 residues. In germline, CDR1 is MDHEN, CDR2 SYDVKM. V was pared by 5 bases and J by 1 base, with 14 bases between.

This chain links TRBV7-9 with TRBJ2-1; D perhaps matches TRBD2 (6 bases). The germline CDR1 and CDR2 sequences are SEHNR and FQNEAQ (reference sequence). V was cut by 7 bases and J by 0 bases, with 16 bases left in between. This CDR3 has 16 residues. The CDR3 spells CASTGGRGSSYNEQFF. The CDR3 coding sequence is TGTGCCAGCACCGGGGGTCGGGGGAGCTCCTACAATGAGCAGTTCTTC.

This chain joins TRBV7-8 and TRBJ2-1; 13 positions match TRBD2. With 5 bases clipped from V and 10 bases from J, the junction kept 17 bases outside the gene matches. The CDR3 spans 18 residues. Germline V lookup: CDR1 SGHVS, CDR2 FQNEAQ. The CDR3: CASSTRIATSGGEREQFF. For the CDR3, the DNA is TGTGCCAGCAGCACCCGTATCGCAACTAGCGGGGGGGAAAGGGAGCAGTTCTTC.

The genes are TRBV29-1 and TRBJ1-1; 8 positions match TRBD1. The J segment lost 4 bases and the V segment lost 0 bases, leaving 7 bases of the junction unmatched. CDR1 and CDR2 from the germline V gene are SQVTM and ANQGSEA. The CDR3 is 15 residues long. CDR3 amino acids: CSVEDHWTGSTEAFF. The CDR3 nucleotides are TGCAGCGTTGAAGATCATTGGACAGGGAGCACTGAAGCTTTCTTT.

This chain uses TRBV12-3 or TRBV12-4 with TRBJ1-5, with unresolved D. This CDR3 comprises 14 residues. V was cut by 6 bases and J by 0 bases, with 9 bases left in between. The CDR3: CASSPDYSNQPQHF. The CDR3 DNA sequence: TGTGCCAGCAGCCCGGACTATAGCAATCAGCCCCAGCATTTT.